The entry that follows covers one TCR beta chain sequence. Its target is not known. These data are taken from a study of cytomegalovirus exposure and HLA in healthy donors. Study as a whole: It was reported in a later analysis that the same platform had been used for the 120 validation repertoires as for the roughly 670 first-cohort repertoires.

Libraries were prepared by immunoSEQ multiplex PCR; TCRdb keeps only in-frame clonotypes and omits some of them. The sample contains 100,000 or so clones, about 88% of which appear only once. Study-wide results and caveats: In vitro assays verified that a few CMV-associated chains recognized CMV antigens specifically. Using the classifier, cytomegalovirus status was reportedly diagnosed with high specificity and sensitivity.

The TCR originated in a woman aged 18-35 years in good health and CMV-seropositive. The specimen was PBMCs.

CDR3 sequence: CASSQQGAEQFF. CDR3 sequence (DNA): TGTGCCAGCAGCCAACAGGGGGCCGAGCAGTTCTTC. The rearrangement joins TRBV7-9 to TRBJ2-1, with 9 positions matching TRBD1. J was trimmed by 10 bases and V by 5 bases; bases with no gene match: 3. The CDR3 has 12 amino acids. Germline CDR1 reads SEHNR; CDR2 reads FQNEAQ (reference sequence).